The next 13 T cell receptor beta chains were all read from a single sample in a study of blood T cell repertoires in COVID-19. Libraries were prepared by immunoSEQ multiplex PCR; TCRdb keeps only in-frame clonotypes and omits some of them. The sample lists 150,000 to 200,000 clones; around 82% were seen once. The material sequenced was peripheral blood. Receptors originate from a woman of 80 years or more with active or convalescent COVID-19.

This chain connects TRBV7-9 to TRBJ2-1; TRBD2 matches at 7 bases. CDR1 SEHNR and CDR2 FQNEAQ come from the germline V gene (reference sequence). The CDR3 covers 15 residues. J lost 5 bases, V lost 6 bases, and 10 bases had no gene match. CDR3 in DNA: TGTGCCAGCAGTAGTTGGCGGGGGACGAACAATGAGCAGTTCTTC. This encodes CASSSWRGTNNEQFF. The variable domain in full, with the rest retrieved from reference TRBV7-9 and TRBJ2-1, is DTGVSQNPRHKITKRGQNVTFRCDPISEHNRLYWYRQTLGQGPEFLTYFQNEAQLEKSRLLSDRFSAERPKGSFSTLEIQRTEQGDSAMYLCASSSWRGTNNEQFFGPGTRLTVL.

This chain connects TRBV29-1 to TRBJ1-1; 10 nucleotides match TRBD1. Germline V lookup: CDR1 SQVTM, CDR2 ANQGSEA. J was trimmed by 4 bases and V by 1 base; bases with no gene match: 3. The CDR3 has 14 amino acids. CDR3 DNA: TGCAGCGTTGAAGGGGGGACAGGGGCCACTGAAGCTTTCTTT. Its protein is CSVEGGTGATEAFF.

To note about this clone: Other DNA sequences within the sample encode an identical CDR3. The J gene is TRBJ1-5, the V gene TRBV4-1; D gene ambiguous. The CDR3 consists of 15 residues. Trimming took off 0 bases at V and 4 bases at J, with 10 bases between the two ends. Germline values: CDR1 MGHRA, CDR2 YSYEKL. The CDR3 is CASSQDEGDNQPQHF. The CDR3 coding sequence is TGCGCCAGCAGCCAAGATGAGGGAGATAATCAGCCCCAGCATTTT.

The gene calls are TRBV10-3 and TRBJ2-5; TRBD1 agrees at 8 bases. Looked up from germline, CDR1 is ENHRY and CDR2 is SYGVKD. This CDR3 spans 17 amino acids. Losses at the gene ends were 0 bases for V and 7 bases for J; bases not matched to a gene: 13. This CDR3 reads CAISESRGQGSPGTQYF. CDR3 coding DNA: TGTGCCATCAGTGAGTCACGAGGACAGGGTTCCCCCGGGACCCAGTACTTC.

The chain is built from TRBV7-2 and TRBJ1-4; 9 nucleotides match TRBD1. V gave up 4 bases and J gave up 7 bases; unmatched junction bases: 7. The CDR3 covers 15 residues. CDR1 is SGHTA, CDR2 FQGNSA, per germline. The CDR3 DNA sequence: TGTGCCAGCAGCTCATACAGGGGGCAGGGTGAAAAACTGTTTTTT. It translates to CASSSYRGQGEKLFF.

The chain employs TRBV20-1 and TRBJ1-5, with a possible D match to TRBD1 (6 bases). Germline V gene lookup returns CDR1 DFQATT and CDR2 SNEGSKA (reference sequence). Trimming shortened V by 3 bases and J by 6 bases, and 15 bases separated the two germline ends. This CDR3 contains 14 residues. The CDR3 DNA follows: TGCAGTGCTAGTCTGGGGGCCAAAGGTCAGCCCCAGCATTTT. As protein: CSASLGAKGQPQHF.

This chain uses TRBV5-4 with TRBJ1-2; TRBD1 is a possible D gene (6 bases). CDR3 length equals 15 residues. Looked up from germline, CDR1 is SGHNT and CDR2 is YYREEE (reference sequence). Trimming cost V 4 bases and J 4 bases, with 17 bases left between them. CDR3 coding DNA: TGTGCCAGCAGCGGTGCTGCAGGGGATTTCTATGGCTACACCTTC. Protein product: CASSGAAGDFYGYTF.

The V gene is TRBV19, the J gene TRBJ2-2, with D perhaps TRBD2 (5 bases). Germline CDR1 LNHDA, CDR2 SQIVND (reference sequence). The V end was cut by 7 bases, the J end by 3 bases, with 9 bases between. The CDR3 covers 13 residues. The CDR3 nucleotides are TGTGCCAGTACATACGGGGACACCGGGGAGCTGTTTTTT. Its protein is CASTYGDTGELFF.

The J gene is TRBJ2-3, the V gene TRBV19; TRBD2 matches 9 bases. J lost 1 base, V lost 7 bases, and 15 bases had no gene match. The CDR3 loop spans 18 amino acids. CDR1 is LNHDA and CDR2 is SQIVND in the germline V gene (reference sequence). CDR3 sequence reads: CASTPWAGGSPGTDTQYF. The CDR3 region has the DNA TGTGCCAGTACTCCCTGGGCGGGAGGGTCCCCTGGCACAGATACGCAGTATTTT.

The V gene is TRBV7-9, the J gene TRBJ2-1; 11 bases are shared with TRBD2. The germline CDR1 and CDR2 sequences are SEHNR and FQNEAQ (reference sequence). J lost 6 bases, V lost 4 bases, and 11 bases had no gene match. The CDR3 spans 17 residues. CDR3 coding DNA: TGTGCCAGCAGCTCAAACCCGGGACTAGCGGTTGCCAATGAGCAGTTCTTC. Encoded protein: CASSSNPGLAVANEQFF.

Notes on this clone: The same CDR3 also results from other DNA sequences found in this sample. The CDR3, as DNA: TGCGCCAGCAGCTTGGCAGGGAGCAATCAGCCCCAGCATTTT. As protein: CASSLAGSNQPQHF. The V gene is TRBV5-1, the J gene TRBJ1-5, with D tentatively TRBD1 (5 bases). This CDR3 spans 14 amino acids. V lost 0 bases to trimming and J lost 1 base, with 5 bases between them. Germline CDR1 SGHRS, CDR2 YFSETQ.

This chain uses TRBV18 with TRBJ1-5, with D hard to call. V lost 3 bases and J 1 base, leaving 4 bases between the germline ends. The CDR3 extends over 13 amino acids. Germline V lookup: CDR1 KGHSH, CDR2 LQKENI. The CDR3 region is CASSPQSNQPQHF. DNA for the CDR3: TGTGCCAGCTCACCCCAGAGCAATCAGCCCCAGCATTTT.

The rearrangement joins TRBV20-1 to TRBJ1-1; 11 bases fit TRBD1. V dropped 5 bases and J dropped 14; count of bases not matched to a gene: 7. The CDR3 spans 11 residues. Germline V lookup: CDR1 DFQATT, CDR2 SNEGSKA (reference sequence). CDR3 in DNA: TGCAGTGCTCCCGGACAGGGGGCTACATTCTTT. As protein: CSAPGQGATFF.